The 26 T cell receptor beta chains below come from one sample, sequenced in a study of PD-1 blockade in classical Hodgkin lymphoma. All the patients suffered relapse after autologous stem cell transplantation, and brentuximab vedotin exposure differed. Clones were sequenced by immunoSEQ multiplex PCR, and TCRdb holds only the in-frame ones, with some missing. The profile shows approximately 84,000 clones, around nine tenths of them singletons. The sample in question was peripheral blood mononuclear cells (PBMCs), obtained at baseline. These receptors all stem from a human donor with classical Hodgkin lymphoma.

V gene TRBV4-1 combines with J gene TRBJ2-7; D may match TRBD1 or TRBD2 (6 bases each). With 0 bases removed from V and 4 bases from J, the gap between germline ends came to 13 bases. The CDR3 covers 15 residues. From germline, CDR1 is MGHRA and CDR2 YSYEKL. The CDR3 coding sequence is TGCGCCAGCAGCCAAGAACCCCCGGGGGCTTACGAGCAGTACTTC. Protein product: CASSQEPPGAYEQYF.

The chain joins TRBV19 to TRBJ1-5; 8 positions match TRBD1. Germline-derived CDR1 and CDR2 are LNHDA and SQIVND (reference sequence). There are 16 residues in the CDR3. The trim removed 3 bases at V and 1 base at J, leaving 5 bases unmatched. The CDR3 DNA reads TGTGCCAGTAGTATTGACGACAGGGGAAGCAATCAGCCCCAGCATTTT. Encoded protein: CASSIDDRGSNQPQHF.

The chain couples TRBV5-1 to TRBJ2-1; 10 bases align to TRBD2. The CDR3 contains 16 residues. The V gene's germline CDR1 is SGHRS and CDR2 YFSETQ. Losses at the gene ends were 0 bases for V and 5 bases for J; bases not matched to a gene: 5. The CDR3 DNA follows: TGCGCCAGCAGCTTGGAGGCTAGCGGGGGAAACAATGAGCAGTTCTTC. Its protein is CASSLEASGGNNEQFF.

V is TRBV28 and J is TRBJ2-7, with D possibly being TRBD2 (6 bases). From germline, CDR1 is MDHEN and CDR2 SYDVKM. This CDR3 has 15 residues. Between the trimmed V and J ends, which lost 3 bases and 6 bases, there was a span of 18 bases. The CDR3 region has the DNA TGTGCCAGCAGTTTTAGGGTGGGGGGTACTGGCGAGCAGTACTTC. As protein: CASSFRVGGTGEQYF.

CDR3 nucleotide sequence: TGTGCCAGCAGCGCTGACCCCATTCGGTCCGACTTTGGTGAAGCTTTCTTT. As protein: CASSADPIRSDFGEAFF. The V and J genes are TRBV2 and TRBJ1-1, with no clear D. This CDR3 region has 17 residues. Trimming removed 6 bases from V and 7 bases from J, with 27 bases in between. Germline V lookup: CDR1 SNHLY, CDR2 FYNNEI.

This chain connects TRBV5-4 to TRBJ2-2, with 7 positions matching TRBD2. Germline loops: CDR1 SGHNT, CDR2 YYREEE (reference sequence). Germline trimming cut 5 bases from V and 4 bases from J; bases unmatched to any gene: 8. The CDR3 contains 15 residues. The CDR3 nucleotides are TGTGCCAGCAGACCAGGCGGGAGATTCACCGGGGAGCTGTTTTTT. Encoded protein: CASRPGGRFTGELFF.

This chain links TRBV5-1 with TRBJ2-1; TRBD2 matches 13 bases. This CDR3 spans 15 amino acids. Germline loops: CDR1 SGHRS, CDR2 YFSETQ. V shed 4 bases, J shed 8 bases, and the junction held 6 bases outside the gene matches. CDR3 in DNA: TGCGCCAGCAGCGAACTAGCGGGAGGGCACGATGAGCAGTTCTTC. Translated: CASSELAGGHDEQFF.

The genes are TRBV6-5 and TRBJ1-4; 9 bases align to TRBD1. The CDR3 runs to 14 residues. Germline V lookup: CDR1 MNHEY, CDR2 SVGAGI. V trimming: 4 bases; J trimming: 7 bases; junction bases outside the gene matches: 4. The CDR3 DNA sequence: TGTGCCAGCAGTTTTACAGGGGGCCCTGAAAAACTGTTTTTT. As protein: CASSFTGGPEKLFF.

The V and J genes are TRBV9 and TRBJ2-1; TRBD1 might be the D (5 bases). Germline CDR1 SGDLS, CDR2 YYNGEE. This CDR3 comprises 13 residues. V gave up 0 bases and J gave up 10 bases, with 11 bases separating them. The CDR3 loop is CASSVEAGNEQFF. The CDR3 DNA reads TGTGCCAGCAGCGTAGAGGCAGGGAACGAGCAGTTCTTC. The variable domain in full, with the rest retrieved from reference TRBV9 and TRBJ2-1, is DSGVTQTPKHLITATGQRVTLRCSPRSGDLSVYWYQQSLDQGLQFLIQYYNGEERAKGNILERFSAQQFPDLHSELNLSSLELGDSALYFCASSVEAGNEQFFGPGTRLTVL.

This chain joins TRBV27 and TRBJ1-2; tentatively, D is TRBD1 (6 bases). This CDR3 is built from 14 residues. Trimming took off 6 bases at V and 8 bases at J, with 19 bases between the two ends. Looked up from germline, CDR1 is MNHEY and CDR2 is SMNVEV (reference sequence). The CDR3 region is CASRLTSGTKGYTF. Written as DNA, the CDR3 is TGTGCCAGCAGGCTCACAAGCGGGACAAAGGGCTACACCTTC.

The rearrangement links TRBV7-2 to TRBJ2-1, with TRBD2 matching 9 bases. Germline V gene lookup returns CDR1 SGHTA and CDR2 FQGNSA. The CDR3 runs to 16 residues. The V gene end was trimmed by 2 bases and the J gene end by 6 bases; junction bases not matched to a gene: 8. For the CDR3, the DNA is TGTGCCAGCAGCTTAAGGACTAGCGCGGTGATCAATGAGCAGTTCTTC. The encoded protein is CASSLRTSAVINEQFF.

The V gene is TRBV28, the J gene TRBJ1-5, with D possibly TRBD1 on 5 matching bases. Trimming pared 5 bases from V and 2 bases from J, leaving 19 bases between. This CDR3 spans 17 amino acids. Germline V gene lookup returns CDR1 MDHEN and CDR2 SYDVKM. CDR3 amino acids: CASSPGPGGKGNQPQHF. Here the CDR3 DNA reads TGTGCCAGCAGTCCCGGGCCTGGGGGTAAGGGCAATCAGCCCCAGCATTTT.

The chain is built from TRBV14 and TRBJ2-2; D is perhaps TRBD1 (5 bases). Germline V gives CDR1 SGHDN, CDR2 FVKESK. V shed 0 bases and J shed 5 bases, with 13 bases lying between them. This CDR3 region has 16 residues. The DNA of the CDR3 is TGTGCCAGCAGCCAAGATTCCAGGGCCTTTACCGGGGAGCTGTTTTTT. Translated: CASSQDSRAFTGELFF.

The CDR3 is CASSTGILGEKLFF. CDR3 DNA sequence: TGTGCCAGCAGCACCGGGATCTTGGGCGAAAAACTGTTTTTT. The gene calls are TRBV2 and TRBJ1-4, with D hard to call. CDR1 SNHLY and CDR2 FYNNEI come from the germline V gene. The CDR3 totals 14 residues. Trimming cost V 6 bases and J 8 bases, with 16 bases left between them.

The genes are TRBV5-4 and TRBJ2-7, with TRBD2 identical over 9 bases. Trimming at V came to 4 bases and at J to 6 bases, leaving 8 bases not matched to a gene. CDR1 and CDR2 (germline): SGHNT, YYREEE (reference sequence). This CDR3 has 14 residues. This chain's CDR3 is CASSPAGGAGEQYF. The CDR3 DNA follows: TGTGCCAGCAGCCCAGCGGGAGGAGCGGGCGAGCAGTACTTC.

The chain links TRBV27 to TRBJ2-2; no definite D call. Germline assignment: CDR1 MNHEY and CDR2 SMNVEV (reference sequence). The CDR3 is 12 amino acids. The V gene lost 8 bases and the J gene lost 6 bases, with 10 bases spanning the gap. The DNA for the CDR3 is TGTGCCAGCGGGGTCCTTGCCGGGGAGCTGTTTTTT. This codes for CASGVLAGELFF.

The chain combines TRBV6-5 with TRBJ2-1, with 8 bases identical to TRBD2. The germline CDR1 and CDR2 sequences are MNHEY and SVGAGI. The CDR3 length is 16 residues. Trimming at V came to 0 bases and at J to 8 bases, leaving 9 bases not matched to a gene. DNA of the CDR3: TGTGCCAGCAGTTACTCGATGGCGGCGGGAGGTTATGAGCAGTTCTTC. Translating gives CASSYSMAAGGYEQFF.

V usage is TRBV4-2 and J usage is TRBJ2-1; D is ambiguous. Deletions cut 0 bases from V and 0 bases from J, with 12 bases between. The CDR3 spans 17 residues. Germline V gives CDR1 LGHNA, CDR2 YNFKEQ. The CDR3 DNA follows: TGTGCCAGCAGCCAAGATAGTACAAGGAGCTCCTACAATGAGCAGTTCTTC. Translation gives CASSQDSTRSSYNEQFF.

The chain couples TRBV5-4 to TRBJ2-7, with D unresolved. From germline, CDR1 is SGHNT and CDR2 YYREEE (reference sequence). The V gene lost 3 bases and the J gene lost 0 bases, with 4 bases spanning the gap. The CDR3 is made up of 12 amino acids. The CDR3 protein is CASSSSSYEQYF. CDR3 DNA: TGTGCCAGCAGCTCCAGCTCCTACGAGCAGTACTTC. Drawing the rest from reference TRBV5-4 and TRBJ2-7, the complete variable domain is ETGVTQSPTHLIKTRGQQVTLRCSSQSGHNTVSWYQQALGQGPQFIFQYYREEENGRGNFPPRFSGLQFPNYSSELNVNALELDDSALYLCASSSSSYEQYFGPGTRLTVT.

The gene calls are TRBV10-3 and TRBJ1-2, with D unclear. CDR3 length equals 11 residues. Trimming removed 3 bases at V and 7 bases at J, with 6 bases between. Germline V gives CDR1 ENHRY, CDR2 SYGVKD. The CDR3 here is CAISDGSGYTF. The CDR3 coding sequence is TGTGCCATCAGTGACGGGAGTGGCTACACCTTC.

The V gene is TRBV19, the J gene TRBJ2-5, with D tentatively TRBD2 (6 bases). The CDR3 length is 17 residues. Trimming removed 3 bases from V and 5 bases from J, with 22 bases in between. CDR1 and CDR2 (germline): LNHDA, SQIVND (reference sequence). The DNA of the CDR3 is TGTGCCAGTAGTATGAGGTTTGGGACTTCGGGTCTTGAGACCCAGTACTTC. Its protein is CASSMRFGTSGLETQYF.

CDR3 bases: TGTGCCAGCAGCTATACAGATACGCAGTATTTT. As protein: CASSYTDTQYF. The chain uses TRBV13 and TRBJ2-3; D is unresolved. The CDR3 consists of 11 residues. The germline gives CDR1 PRHDT, CDR2 FYEKMQ (reference sequence). Trimming pared 4 bases from V and 3 bases from J, leaving 2 bases between.

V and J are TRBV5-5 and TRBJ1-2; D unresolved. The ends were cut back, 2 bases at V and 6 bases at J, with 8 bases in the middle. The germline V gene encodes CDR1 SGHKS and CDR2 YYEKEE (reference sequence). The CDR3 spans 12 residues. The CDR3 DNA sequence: TGTGCCAGCAGCTTTTCTGGGAATGGCTACACCTTC. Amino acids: CASSFSGNGYTF.

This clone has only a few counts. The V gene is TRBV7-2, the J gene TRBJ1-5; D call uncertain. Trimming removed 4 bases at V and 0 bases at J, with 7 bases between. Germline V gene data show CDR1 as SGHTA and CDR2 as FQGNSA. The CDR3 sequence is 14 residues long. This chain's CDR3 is CASSYGNSNQPQHF. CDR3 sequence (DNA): TGTGCCAGCAGCTACGGTAATAGCAATCAGCCCCAGCATTTT.

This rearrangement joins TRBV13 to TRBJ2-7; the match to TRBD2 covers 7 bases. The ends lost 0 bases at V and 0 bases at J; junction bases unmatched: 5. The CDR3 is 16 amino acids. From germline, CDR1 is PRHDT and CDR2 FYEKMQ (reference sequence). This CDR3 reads CASSLGIRDYSYEQYF. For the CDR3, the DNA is TGTGCCAGCAGCTTAGGTATACGGGACTACTCCTACGAGCAGTACTTC.

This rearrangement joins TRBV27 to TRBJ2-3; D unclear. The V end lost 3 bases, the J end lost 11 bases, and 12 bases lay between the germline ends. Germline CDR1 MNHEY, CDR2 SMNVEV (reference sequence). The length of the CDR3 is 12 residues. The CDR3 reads CASSFSDGGQYF. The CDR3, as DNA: TGTGCCAGCAGTTTTTCGGACGGCGGGCAGTATTTT.